This T cell receptor (beta chain) is drawn from a study of post-analysis software for immune sequencing data. Study context: Secondary progressive, relapsing-remitting and progressive-relapsing multiple sclerosis were among the included disease courses.

Unique molecular identifiers were built into the TCR beta cDNA libraries. TCRdb used MiXCR to reprocess the PCR reads, holding one entry per CDR3 protein. Of more than 500,000 distinct CDR3 sequences in the sample, about a third were seen once. Comment on this clonotype: What it binds is not known.

Study results and caveats: There was significantly lower normalized Chao1 diversity in multiple sclerosis patients than in controls. Samples prepared in the same batch strongly co-clustered by F measure. Several TRBV segments occurring more often in patients than controls included TRBV5-6, TRBV5-1 and TRBV20-1.

Germline-derived CDR1 and CDR2 are DFQATT and SNEGSKA (reference sequence). With 0 bases removed from V and 7 bases from J, the gap between germline ends came to 15 bases. The CDR3 consists of 14 residues. This TCR derives from a girl younger than 18 with multiple sclerosis. The sequenced sample consisted of blood. V gene TRBV20-1 combines with J gene TRBJ1-1, with D unclear. As DNA, the CDR3 is TGCAGTGCTAGAGATCGGATTAATAAGGTTGAAGCTTTCTTT. This translates into CSARDRINKVEAFF.